This paragraph reports one T cell receptor beta chain. For every donor, a draw yielded around 9.4 milliliters of peripheral blood. Isolation per sample recovered at least 7 million PBMCs. A sample-barcoded 5' primer and a J-beta primer mix were used in a second PCR of roughly 6 to 12 cycles. TCRdb re-analysed the 5' RACE reads in MiXCR, keeping a single row per CDR3 protein. The sample carries some 850,000 distinct CDR3 sequences, 20% to 30% recorded once. This entry belongs to a study of blood T cells in healthy people across ages. The CDR3 length is 15 residues. The germline gives CDR1 MNHEY, CDR2 SVGAGI. V was trimmed by 5 bases and J by 0 bases, leaving 13 bases between them. These data are also associated with another study on T cells of mothers and their children.

The chain employs TRBV6-5 and TRBJ2-5, with D possibly TRBD2 on 5 matching bases. Sequences were obtained from blood. This receptor was obtained from a boy aged 5-17 years in good health. The CDR3 region is CASSPLGGYQETQYF. The CDR3 DNA follows: TGTGCCAGCAGTCCTCTGGGCGGGTACCAAGAGACCCAGTACTTC.